Listed here is a single T cell receptor beta chain. The V gene lost 7 bases and the J gene lost 6 bases, with 9 bases spanning the gap. The CDR3 runs 11 residues. Germline V CDR1 and CDR2: MNHEY, SMNVEV (reference sequence). The assay was immunoSEQ multiplex PCR, and TCRdb's table has in-frame clones only and misses some. The sample has under 15,000 clones; around 40% are singletons. The data were taken from a study of graft-versus-host responses after intestinal transplantation. Responders labeled with CFSE (about 200,000) were plated with about 200,000 irradiated, violet-dye-labeled stimulators. V gene TRBV27 combines with J gene TRBJ1-1; D remains ambiguous. The receptor was isolated from a human patient who received an intestinal transplant. Sequencing was performed on alloreactive CD8+ T cells from a mixed lymphocyte reaction culture, taken before intestinal transplant. Subset reported: CFSE-low proliferating T cells sorted from approximately 6-day pre-transplant mixed lymphocyte reaction (GvH or HvG direction). The CDR3 coding sequence is TGTGCCAGCATCCGCGGGGCTGAAGCTTTCTTT. Translation gives CASIRGAEAFF.